The text below deals with one T cell receptor beta chain. The data were taken from a study of blood T cell repertoires in COVID-19. Background on the study: COVID-19 samples collected from the United States, Italy and Spain covered acute and convalescent phases. Nucleic acid was either cDNA or gDNA, and it came from T cells, B-cell-depleted T cells, or PBMCs.

Original processing methods: Nucleated cell counts were estimated from reference gene primer amplification. Sequencing was performed with immunoSEQ multiplex PCR; in TCRdb, only in-frame clones are kept and a portion is missing. Clone size and the V and J calls come from that table; the DNA yielded D and trimming. The sample comprises about 130,000 clones, 86% of which are singletons, and 2.3% rests with the top ten. This CDR3 has 13 amino acids. V was cut by 1 base and J by 8 bases, with 11 bases left in between. The gene calls are TRBV12-3 or TRBV12-4 and TRBJ1-1; D might be TRBD1 (6 bases). Sample: PBMCs or T cells enriched from blood (not recorded which). The source of this sequence is a woman aged 45-65 years who had recovered from COVID-19. The CDR3 DNA follows: TGTGCCAGCAGTTTAGTACAGGGAGCCGAAGCTTTCTTT. It codes for CASSLVQGAEAFF.